The source of this T cell receptor beta chain is a study of identical twins. Study-level points and caveats: Models underestimated how often monozygotic twins shared out-of-frame TCR alpha. Interpretation of the results relied on cross-sectional statistical analysis and not on following the same donors.

The cDNA had a unique molecular identifier and a template-switch universal primer site. A single record per CDR3 protein comes from TCRdb applying MiXCR to the 5' RACE reads. The sample yields about 810,000 distinct CDR3 sequences, roughly 12% seen once. This clonotype showed up many times. Its antigen is undetermined. Germline CDR1 is MNHEY and CDR2 is SVGAGI. V was trimmed by 1 base and J by 2 bases, leaving 14 bases between them. The CDR3 covers 16 residues. The same sample was also used in a study of yellow fever vaccine responses in identical twins. Turning to that study: Vaccine T cell responses of twins reportedly seemed partly convergent and partly personalized.

This clonotype originated in a woman under 30 in good health. V usage is TRBV6-5 and J usage is TRBJ1-2; D gene unclear. Sequenced: PBMCs. The CDR3 DNA follows: TGTGCCAGCAGTTACTTAAACCTGCAGGTCAACTATGGCTACACCTTC. As protein: CASSYLNLQVNYGYTF.